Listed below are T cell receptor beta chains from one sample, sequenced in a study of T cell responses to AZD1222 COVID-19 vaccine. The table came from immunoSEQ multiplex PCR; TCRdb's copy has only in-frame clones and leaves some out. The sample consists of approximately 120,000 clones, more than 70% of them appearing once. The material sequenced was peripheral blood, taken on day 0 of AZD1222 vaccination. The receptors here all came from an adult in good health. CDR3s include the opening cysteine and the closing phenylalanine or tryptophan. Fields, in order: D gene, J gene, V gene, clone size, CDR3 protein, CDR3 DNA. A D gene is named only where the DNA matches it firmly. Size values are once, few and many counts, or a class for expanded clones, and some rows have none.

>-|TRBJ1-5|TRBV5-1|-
CASSPDPDQPQHF
TGCGCCAGCAGCCCGGACCCTGATCAGCCCCAGCATTTT
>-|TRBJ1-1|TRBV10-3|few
CAISETVSRGAEAFF
TGTGCCATCAGTGAAACGGTCTCCCGAGGCGCTGAAGCTTTCTTT
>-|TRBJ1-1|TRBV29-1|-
CSGITVNTEAFF
TGCAGCGGGATAACAGTGAACACTGAAGCTTTCTTT
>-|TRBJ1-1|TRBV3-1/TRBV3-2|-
CASSQQGGDTEAFF
TGTGCCAGCAGCCAACAGGGTGGGGACACTGAAGCTTTCTTT
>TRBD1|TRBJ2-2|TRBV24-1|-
CATSDFTGTANTGELFF
TGTGCCACCAGTGATTTTACCGGGACAGCGAACACCGGGGAGCTGTTTTTT
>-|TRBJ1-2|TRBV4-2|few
CASSQGAMLYGYTF
TGTGCCAGCAGCCAAGGTGCGATGCTCTATGGCTACACCTTC
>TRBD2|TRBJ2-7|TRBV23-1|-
CANPPVPTSGCTNEQYF
TGCGCCAACCCACCAGTTCCGACTAGCGGGTGCACTAACGAGCAGTACTTC
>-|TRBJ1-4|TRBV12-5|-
CASGLGQSWEKLFF
TGTGCTAGTGGCCTGGGCCAGAGCTGGGAAAAACTGTTTTTT
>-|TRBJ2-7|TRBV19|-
CASSQNLIAYYEQYF
TGTGCCAGTAGCCAGAACCTGATCGCTTACTACGAGCAGTACTTC
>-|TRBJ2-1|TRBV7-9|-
CASSADGAGYNEQFF
TGTGCCAGCAGCGCCGACGGAGCGGGTTACAATGAGCAGTTCTTC
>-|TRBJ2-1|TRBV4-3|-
CASSQEGTTNEQFF
TGCGCCAGCAGCCAGGAGGGGACCACCAATGAGCAGTTCTTC
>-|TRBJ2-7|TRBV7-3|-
CASSLNGPTYEQYF
TGTGCCAGCAGCTTAAACGGACCAACCTACGAGCAGTACTTC
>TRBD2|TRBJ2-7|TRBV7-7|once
CASSLGLADEQYF
TGTGCCAGCAGCTTAGGGCTAGCGGACGAGCAGTACTTC
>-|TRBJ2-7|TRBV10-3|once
CAISGAPGDEQYF
TGTGCCATCAGTGGGGCCCCGGGGGACGAGCAGTACTTC
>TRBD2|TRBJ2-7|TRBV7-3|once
CASSLVAGWYEQYF
TGTGCCAGCAGCTTAGTAGCGGGATGGTACGAGCAGTACTTC
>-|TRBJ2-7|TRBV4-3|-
CASSQETLGSSYEQYF
TGCGCCAGCAGCCAAGAAACCCTTGGGAGCTCCTACGAGCAGTACTTC
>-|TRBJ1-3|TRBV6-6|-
CASREQNTIYF
TGTGCCAGCAGGGAACAAAACACCATATATTTT
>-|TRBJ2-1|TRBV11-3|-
CASSLPPPLGGEEQFF
TGTGCCAGCAGCTTACCACCGCCCCTCGGTGGGGAAGAGCAGTTCTTC
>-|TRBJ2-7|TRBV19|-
CASSIGRAPLREQYF
TGTGCCAGTAGTATCGGCAGGGCTCCCTTGCGAGAGCAGTACTTC
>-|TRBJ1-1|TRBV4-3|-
CASSRAPRTELSTEAFF
TGCGCCAGCAGCCGAGCGCCTCGGACTGAATTAAGCACTGAAGCTTTCTTT
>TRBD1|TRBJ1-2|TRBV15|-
CATSTPSTGGSYGYTF
TGTGCCACCAGCACCCCTTCGACAGGGGGCTCGTATGGCTACACCTTC
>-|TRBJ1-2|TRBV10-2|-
CASSGDGQSNYGYTF
TGCGCCAGCAGCGGCGACGGCCAATCTAACTATGGCTACACCTTC
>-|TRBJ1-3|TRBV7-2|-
CASSLDGRNTIYF
TGTGCCAGCAGCTTAGATGGGCGAAACACCATATATTTT
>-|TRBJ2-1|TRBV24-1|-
CATSDLWGNEQFF
TGTGCCACCAGTGATTTGTGGGGCAATGAGCAGTTCTTC
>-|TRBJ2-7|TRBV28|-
CASTQLGAYEQYF
TGTGCCAGCACCCAGTTGGGGGCCTACGAGCAGTACTTC
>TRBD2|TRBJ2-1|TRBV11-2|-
CASSLVDGRANEQFF
TGTGCCAGCAGCTTAGTTGACGGGAGGGCCAATGAGCAGTTCTTC
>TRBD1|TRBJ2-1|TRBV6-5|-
CASTGTGPADEQFF
TGTGCCAGTACCGGGACAGGGCCGGCGGATGAGCAGTTCTTC
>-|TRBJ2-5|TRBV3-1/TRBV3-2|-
CASSQNEARVGETQYF
TGTGCCAGCAGCCAGAACGAGGCCAGGGTAGGAGAGACCCAGTACTTC
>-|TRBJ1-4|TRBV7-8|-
CASSLSRGKLFF
TGTGCCAGCAGCTTATCCCGGGGGAAACTGTTTTTT
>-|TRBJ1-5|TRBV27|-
CASRGVGLANQPQHF
TGTGCCAGCAGGGGTGTAGGGTTGGCAAATCAGCCCCAGCATTTT
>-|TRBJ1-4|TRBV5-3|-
CARSLASGQNNEKLFF
TGTGCCAGAAGCTTGGCCAGCGGACAGAATAATGAAAAACTGTTTTTT
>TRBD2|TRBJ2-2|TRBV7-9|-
CASSLAGGTTTGELFF
TGTGCCAGCAGCTTAGCGGGAGGGACGACCACCGGGGAGCTGTTTTTT
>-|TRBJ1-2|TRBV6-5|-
CASSYSFTGRYGYTF
TGTGCCAGCAGTTACTCCTTTACAGGAAGATATGGCTACACCTTC
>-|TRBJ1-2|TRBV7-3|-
CASSSGGEQGKRGRPNYGYTF
TGTGCCAGCAGCTCAGGAGGAGAACAGGGAAAAAGGGGCCGTCCAAACTATGGCTACACCTTC
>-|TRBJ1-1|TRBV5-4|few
CASSFGGGSMNTEAFF
TGTGCCAGCAGCTTCGGAGGGGGATCGATGAACACTGAAGCTTTCTTT
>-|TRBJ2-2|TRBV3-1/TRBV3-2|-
CASSQAGRVGGPGELFF
TGTGCCAGCAGCCAGGCCGGACGGGTCGGCGGACCCGGGGAGCTGTTTTTT
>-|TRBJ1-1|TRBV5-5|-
CASSPGTEAFF
TGTGCCAGCAGCCCCGGGACAGAAGCTTTCTTT
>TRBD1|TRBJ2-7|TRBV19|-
CASSGRGLSPYEQYF
TGTGCCAGTAGTGGAAGGGGGCTTTCGCCCTACGAGCAGTACTTC
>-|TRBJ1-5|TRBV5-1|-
CASSLVLGQPQHF
TGCGCCAGCAGCTTGGTTTTAGGGCAGCCCCAGCATTTT
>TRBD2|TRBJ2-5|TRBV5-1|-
CASRRREGQETQYF
TGCGCCAGCAGGAGGCGGGAGGGACAAGAGACCCAGTACTTC
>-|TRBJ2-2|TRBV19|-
CASSFLFGGELFF
TGTGCCAGTAGCTTCCTCTTTGGCGGGGAGCTGTTTTTT
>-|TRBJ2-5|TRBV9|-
CASSPNTGKETQYF
TGTGCCAGCAGCCCTAATACAGGAAAAGAGACCCAGTACTTC
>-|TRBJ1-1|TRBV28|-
CASTAVLGSMNTEAFF
TGTGCCAGCACCGCTGTGCTTGGGTCCATGAACACTGAAGCTTTCTTT
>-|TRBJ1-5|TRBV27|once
CASSLRTGNQPQHF
TGTGCCAGCAGTCTGCGGACAGGCAATCAGCCCCAGCATTTT
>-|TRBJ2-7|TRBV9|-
CASSVTGESSYEQYF
TGTGCCAGCAGCGTAACGGGTGAAAGCTCCTACGAGCAGTACTTC
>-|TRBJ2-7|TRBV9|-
CASSVDGTLGSVHGQMASVNEQYF
TGTGCCAGCAGCGTAGACGGGACTCTAGGGTCCGTTCATGGACAGATGGCATCGGTGAACGAGCAGTACTTC